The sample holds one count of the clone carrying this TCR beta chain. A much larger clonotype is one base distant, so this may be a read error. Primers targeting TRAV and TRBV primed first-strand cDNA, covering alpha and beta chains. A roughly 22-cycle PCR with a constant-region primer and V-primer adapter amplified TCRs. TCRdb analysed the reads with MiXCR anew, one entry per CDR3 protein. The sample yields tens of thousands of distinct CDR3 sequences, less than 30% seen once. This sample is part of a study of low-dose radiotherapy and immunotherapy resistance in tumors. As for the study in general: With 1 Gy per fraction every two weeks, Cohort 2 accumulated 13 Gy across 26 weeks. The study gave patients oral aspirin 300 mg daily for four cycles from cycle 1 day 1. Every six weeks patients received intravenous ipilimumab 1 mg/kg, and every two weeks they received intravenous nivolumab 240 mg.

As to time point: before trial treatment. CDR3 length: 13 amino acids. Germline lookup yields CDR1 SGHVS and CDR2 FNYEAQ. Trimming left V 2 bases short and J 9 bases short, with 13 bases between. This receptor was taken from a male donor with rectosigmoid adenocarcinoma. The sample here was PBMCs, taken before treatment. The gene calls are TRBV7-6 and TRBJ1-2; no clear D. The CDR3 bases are TGTGCCAGCAGCTTAAGATTGGGTAATAGCTACACCTTC. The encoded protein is CASSLRLGNSYTF. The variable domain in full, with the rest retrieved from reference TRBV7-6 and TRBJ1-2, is GAGVSQSPRYKVTKRGQDVALRCDPISGHVSLYWYRQALGQGPEFLTYFNYEAQQDKSGLPNDRFSAERPEGSISTLTIQRTEQRDSAMYRCASSLRLGNSYTFGSGTRLTVV.